This T cell receptor beta chain was recovered during a study of T cells in Graves' hyperthyroidism and ophthalmopathy. Overall study findings and caveats: In blood, most of the thyroid clonotypes expanded above 0.001 were also present.

This clonotype was counted ten times or more. The antigen is not known. Amplification yielded TCR beta CDR3 regions, with RNA transcripts as the source. First-round RT-PCR of the TCR CDR3 relied on the HTBI primer set. TCRdb itself ran the multiplex PCR reads through MiXCR, one entry per CDR3 protein. The sample carries 650,000 to 850,000 distinct CDR3 sequences, 18% recorded once. V gave up 9 bases and J gave up 2 bases, with 10 bases separating them. Germline assignment: CDR1 SNHLY and CDR2 FYNNEI. This CDR3 region has 12 residues. Material: blood. This receptor was taken from a woman between 50 and 59 years old with Graves' hyperthyroidism that later progressed to Graves' ophthalmopathy. This chain links TRBV2 with TRBJ1-2; D remains unclear. The CDR3 DNA is TGTGCCAGGAATAAGGAGAACTATGGCTACACCTTC. The encoded protein is CARNKENYGYTF.